Listed below are T cell receptor beta chains from one sample, sequenced in a study of neurological immune-mediated disorders. TCRdb processed the 5' RACE reads anew with MiXCR; each CDR3 protein has one entry. Counted here are tens of thousands of distinct CDR3 sequences, just under 4% occurring once; the ten biggest clones make up more than 1.5%. Sequenced: CD4+ T cells from blood. The receptors come from a woman aged 40 to 50 with multiple sclerosis. CDR3s include the opening cysteine and the closing phenylalanine or tryptophan. The D gene is left open where the match is weak. Only part of the rows carry a size: once, few, many, or a class if the clone is expanded.

V: TRBV2
J: TRBJ1-5
D: TRBD1
size: many
DNA: TGTGCCAGCAGGGACAGGACCTACGGCAATCAGCCCCAGCATTTT
CDR3: CASRDRTYGNQPQHF

V: TRBV20-1
J: TRBJ1-5
D: NA
size: many
DNA: TGCAGTGCTAGAGAACCGGGAACATATAGCAATCAGCCCCAGCATTTT
CDR3: CSAREPGTYSNQPQHF

V: TRBV4-1
J: TRBJ1-4
D: NA
size: many
DNA: TGCGCCAGCAGCCAAGCCGGTGCAACTAATGAAAAACTGTTTTTT
CDR3: CASSQAGATNEKLFF

V: TRBV29-1
J: TRBJ1-2
D: TRBD1
size: many
DNA: TGCAGCGTGACCAGGGGGGGAGATGGCTACACCTTC
CDR3: CSVTRGGDGYTF

V: TRBV12-3/TRBV12-4
J: TRBJ2-3
D: TRBD1
size: many
DNA: TGTGCCAGCACCTGGGACAGGGGAACAGATACGCAGTATTTT
CDR3: CASTWDRGTDTQYF

V: TRBV6-6
J: TRBJ2-5
D: NA
size: many
DNA: TGTGCCAGCAGTCGGGGCAGAGACCAAGAGACCCAGTACTTC
CDR3: CASSRGRDQETQYF

V: TRBV5-1
J: TRBJ2-3
D: NA
size: many
DNA: TGCGCCAGCAGCTCCTCGGACAGTAGCACAGATACGCAGTATTTT
CDR3: CASSSSDSSTDTQYF

V: TRBV9
J: TRBJ1-2
D: TRBD1
size: many
DNA: TGTGCCAGCAGCCCCAGGGGGGCCGGCTATGGCTACACCTTC
CDR3: CASSPRGAGYGYTF

V: TRBV10-1
J: TRBJ2-2
D: TRBD1
size: many
DNA: TGCGCCGCCGGTGGACAGGGGGCCGATAACACCGGGGAGCTGTTTTTT
CDR3: CAAGGQGADNTGELFF

V: TRBV10-3
J: TRBJ1-2
D: NA
size: many
DNA: TGTGCCATCAGTGAGTTTCGGACAGCTAACTATGGCTACACCTTC
CDR3: CAISEFRTANYGYTF

V: TRBV5-1
J: TRBJ1-5
D: NA
size: many
DNA: TGCGCCAGCAGCCTAAGTGTCAATCAGCCCCAGCATTTT
CDR3: CASSLSVNQPQHF

V: TRBV18
J: TRBJ2-5
D: NA
size: many
DNA: TGTGCCAGCTCACCACGCGGACGAGAGACCCAGTACTTC
CDR3: CASSPRGRETQYF

V: TRBV28
J: TRBJ2-7
D: NA
size: many
DNA: TGTGCCAGCAGCTCCCTTCACGAGCAGTACTTC
CDR3: CASSSLHEQYF

V: TRBV2
J: TRBJ2-3
D: NA
size: NA
DNA: TGTGCCAGCAGTGATAGGCAGGGGACAGATACGCAGTATTTT
CDR3: CASSDRQGTDTQYF

V: TRBV29-1
J: TRBJ1-1
D: NA
size: many
DNA: TGCAGCGTTGTTAATCAGAGGGACACTGAAGCTTTCTTT
CDR3: CSVVNQRDTEAFF

V: TRBV9
J: TRBJ2-2
D: TRBD2
size: many
DNA: TGTGCCAGCAGGGACACTAGCGGGACCCACACCGGGGAGCTGTTTTTT
CDR3: CASRDTSGTHTGELFF